A selection of T cell receptor beta chains follows, all from one sample in a study of molecular identifiers for immune sequencing clone quantification. TCRdb re-analysed the PCR reads in MiXCR, keeping a single row per CDR3 protein. The sample yields some 100,000 distinct CDR3 sequences, roughly a third seen once. Sequences were obtained from naive CD8+ T cells from blood, with Jurkat cell RNA spiked in. The receptors were sampled from a human donor in good health. Some libraries in this study had Jurkat cell RNA spiked in. The CDR3 runs from the conserved cysteine through the conserved F or W. A D gene is named only where the DNA matches it firmly. Expanded clones get a size class; other rows say once, few or many, or leave the size out.

d_gene	abundance	v_gene	j_gene	CDR3aa	CDR3nt
NA	few	TRBV6-2/TRBV6-3	TRBJ2-7	CASRRGPLAYEQYF	TGTGCCAGCCGGAGGGGACCCCTGGCCTACGAGCAGTACTTC
NA	NA	TRBV28	TRBJ1-4	CASSKTGILLEILFF	TGTGCCAGCAGTAAGACCGGGATCCTCCTTGAAATACTGTTTTTT
NA	NA	TRBV7-9	TRBJ2-5	CASSLGQTQETQYF	TGTGCCAGCAGCTTAGGACAGACACAAGAGACCCAGTACTTC
NA	many	TRBV4-1	TRBJ2-1	CASSQIHEQFF	TGCGCCAGCAGCCAGATACATGAGCAGTTCTTC
NA	few	TRBV7-6	TRBJ1-5	CASSPLGGRGNQPQHF	TGTGCCAGCAGCCCCTTAGGGGGGAGGGGTAATCAGCCCCAGCATTTT
NA	NA	TRBV9	TRBJ2-2	CPSSVVTGELFF	TGTCCCAGCAGCGTAGTAACCGGGGAGCTGTTTTTT
NA	NA	TRBV11-2	TRBJ2-4	CASSLGAGENQYF	TGTGCCAGCAGCTTAGGGGCAGGGGAAAATCAGTACTTC
TRBD2	NA	TRBV11-2	TRBJ2-5	CASSFQPGLQETQYF	TGTGCCAGCAGCTTCCAACCGGGACTACAAGAGACCCAGTACTTC
NA	NA	TRBV20-1	TRBJ2-6	CSARVFSGAIVLTF	TGCAGTGCTAGAGTGTTCTCTGGGGCCATCGTCCTGACTTTC
TRBD1	few	TRBV7-9	TRBJ2-2	CASSGTGKNTGELFF	TGTGCCAGCAGCGGGACAGGAAAGAACACCGGGGAGCTGTTTTTT
NA	few	TRBV6-1	TRBJ1-4	CASNFGSPWMGEKLFF	TGTGCCAGCAACTTTGGATCCCCGTGGATGGGAGAAAAACTGTTTTTT
NA	NA	TRBV12-3/TRBV12-4	TRBJ1-2	CASREGLSYGYTF	TGTGCCAGCAGGGAGGGCCTCTCCTATGGCTACACCTTC
NA	NA	TRBV28	TRBJ2-1	CASRHTGTAHNEQFF	TGTGCCAGCAGACATACCGGGACGGCACACAATGAGCAGTTCTTC
NA	NA	TRBV11-2	TRBJ2-7	CASSLGWESSYEQYF	TGTGCCAGCAGCTTGGGGTGGGAGAGCTCCTACGAGCAGTACTTC
NA	NA	TRBV7-2	TRBJ2-2	CASSLFMAHTGGLFF	TGTGCCAGCAGCTTATTTATGGCCCACACCGGGGGGCTGTTTTTT
TRBD1	NA	TRBV15	TRBJ2-7	CATSRENRGLVYEQYF	TGTGCCACCAGCAGAGAAAACAGGGGTTTGGTATACGAGCAGTACTTC
NA	few	TRBV4-1	TRBJ1-4	CASSQSDLDEKLFF	TGCGCCAGCAGCCAGAGCGACCTGGATGAAAAACTGTTTTTT
TRBD2	many	TRBV4-1	TRBJ2-5	CASSQVAAGTQETQYF	TGCGCCAGCAGCCAAGTTGCAGCGGGGACCCAAGAGACCCAGTACTTC
TRBD1	NA	TRBV24-1	TRBJ2-2	CATRTGATGELFF	TGTGCCACCAGGACAGGGGCCACCGGGGAGCTGTTTTTT
NA	NA	TRBV27	TRBJ2-3	CASSLPLASTDTQYF	TGTGCCAGCAGCCTCCCTCTAGCTAGCACAGATACGCAGTATTTT
NA	many	TRBV19	TRBJ2-7	CASSIGGYEQYF	TGTGCCAGTAGTATAGGAGGCTACGAGCAGTACTTC
TRBD2	NA	TRBV5-4	TRBJ2-3	CASSLGTSGSRTDTQYF	TGTGCCAGCAGCTTGGGGACTAGCGGGAGTCGGACAGATACGCAGTATTTT
NA	NA	TRBV27	TRBJ2-2	CASSSRLGRNTGELFF	TGTGCCAGCAGTTCGAGACTAGGACGGAACACCGGGGAGCTGTTTTTT
NA	NA	TRBV7-8	TRBJ2-6	CARMLIRAPSSGANVLTF	TGTGCCAGGATGCTAATTCGTGCGCCTTCCTCTGGGGCCAACGTCCTGACTTTC
TRBD1	NA	TRBV5-6	TRBJ1-1	CASSWGTATLNTEAFF	TGTGCCAGCAGCTGGGGGACAGCGACTTTGAACACTGAAGCTTTCTTT
TRBD2	NA	TRBV20-1	TRBJ2-7	CSAVTSGRADEQYF	TGCAGTGCGGTGACTAGCGGGAGGGCCGACGAGCAGTACTTC
TRBD1	many	TRBV12-3/TRBV12-4	TRBJ2-7	CASSLAQGAYEQYF	TGTGCCAGCAGTTTAGCACAGGGGGCCTACGAGCAGTACTTC
NA	many	TRBV28	TRBJ1-5	CASSRRVSNQPQHF	TGTGCCAGCAGCCGCAGGGTCTCAAATCAGCCCCAGCATTTT
NA	NA	TRBV12-3/TRBV12-4	TRBJ2-5	CASTLGVASQYF	TGTGCCAGCACCCTGGGAGTAGCATCCCAGTACTTC
NA	many	TRBV4-3	TRBJ2-7	CASSQAQGYEQYF	TGCGCCAGCAGCCAAGCCCAGGGGTACGAGCAGTACTTC
TRBD2	NA	TRBV4-3	TRBJ2-4	CASSQGLAVAKNIQYF	TGCGCCAGCAGCCAGGGACTAGCGGTAGCCAAAAACATTCAGTACTTC
NA	NA	TRBV13	TRBJ1-2	CASSLADNYGYTF	TGTGCCAGCAGCTTAGCAGACAACTATGGCTACACCTTC
TRBD2	NA	TRBV6-2/TRBV6-3	TRBJ2-1	CASSYWSSGNNEQFF	TGTGCCAGCAGTTACTGGAGTAGCGGGAACAATGAGCAGTTCTTC
NA	many	TRBV13	TRBJ2-2	CASSLDRETGELFF	TGTGCCAGCAGCTTAGACAGGGAGACCGGGGAGCTGTTTTTT
TRBD1	NA	TRBV5-6	TRBJ2-1	CASSLGTGINEQFF	TGTGCCAGCAGCTTGGGGACAGGGATCAATGAGCAGTTCTTC
NA	many	TRBV7-9	TRBJ1-1	CASRDEENTEAFF	TGTGCCAGCAGAGATGAAGAGAACACTGAAGCTTTCTTT
NA	few	TRBV5-1	TRBJ2-7	CASSSAPTYEQYF	TGCGCCAGCAGCTCCGCCCCAACCTACGAGCAGTACTTC
TRBD1	many	TRBV9	TRBJ2-5	CASSSQGAVQETQYF	TGTGCCAGCAGCTCCCAGGGGGCGGTTCAAGAGACCCAGTACTTC
NA	many	TRBV28	TRBJ1-1	CATRPLGATEAFF	TGTGCTACCCGTCCCCTAGGGGCCACTGAAGCTTTCTTT
NA	NA	TRBV20-1	TRBJ2-6	CSARAGAGANVLTF	TGCAGTGCTAGAGCCGGGGCCGGGGCCAACGTCCTGACTTTC
TRBD2	NA	TRBV27	TRBJ2-3	CASTTSSTPDTQYF	TGTGCCAGCACGACTAGCAGTACCCCAGATACGCAGTATTTT
TRBD2	many	TRBV6-2/TRBV6-3	TRBJ2-7	CASTRTSSSYEQYF	TGTGCCAGCACTAGGACTAGCAGCTCCTACGAGCAGTACTTC
NA	once	TRBV7-6	TRBJ2-7	CASSSLQGRRKILAERYF	TGTGCCAGCAGCTCCCTGCAGGGAAGGCGTAAAATTCTCGCGGAGAGGTACTTC
NA	few	TRBV9	TRBJ2-1	CASSPGTGQFF	TGTGCCAGCAGCCCTGGGACCGGGCAGTTCTTC
NA	many	TRBV6-2/TRBV6-3	TRBJ2-7	CASSYWVAYEQYF	TGTGCCAGCAGTTATTGGGTAGCGTACGAGCAGTACTTC
NA	few	TRBV27	TRBJ2-2	CASRRDTGELFF	TGTGCCAGCAGAAGGGACACCGGGGAGCTGTTTTTT
NA	NA	TRBV23-1	TRBJ1-3	CASSLRSSGNTIYF	TGCGCCAGCAGTCTTAGGTCCTCTGGAAACACCATATATTTT
NA	few	TRBV6-5	TRBJ1-4	CASSYSQGQREKLFF	TGTGCCAGCAGTTACTCTCAGGGGCAGCGGGAAAAACTGTTTTTT
NA	NA	TRBV5-6	TRBJ1-5	CASSLWGLQPQHF	TGTGCCAGCAGCCTTTGGGGGCTTCAGCCCCAGCATTTT
NA	NA	TRBV6-6	TRBJ2-7	CASSYTYRVEQHF	TGTGCCAGCAGTTACACATACAGGGTTGAGCAGCACTTC
NA	many	TRBV3-1	TRBJ2-7	CASSPRTTYEQYF	TGTGCCAGCAGCCCCCGGACGACATACGAGCAGTACTTC
NA	NA	TRBV19	TRBJ2-3	CASSLTGGSTDTQYF	TGTGCCAGCTCCTTGACAGGCGGTAGCACAGATACGCAGTATTTT
TRBD2	NA	TRBV4-1	TRBJ2-1	CASSQDPPPGTSRYNEQFF	TGCGCCAGCAGCCAAGATCCCCCTCCCGGGACTAGCAGGTACAATGAGCAGTTCTTC
TRBD1	NA	TRBV5-5	TRBJ2-7	CASSRTGNEQYF	TGTGCCAGCAGCCGGACAGGGAACGAGCAGTACTTC
NA	NA	TRBV5-6	TRBJ1-1	CASSWGLLGTEAFF	TGTGCCAGCAGCTGGGGGCTTTTGGGCACTGAAGCTTTCTTT